The rows below give T cell receptor beta chains drawn from one sample of a study of T cell responses to AZD1222 COVID-19 vaccine. TCRdb's copy holds only in-frame clones and misses some; the assay was immunoSEQ multiplex PCR. Here the sample spans about 110,000 clones, approximately 87% being singletons. The sequencing here drew on peripheral blood, taken 28 days after the second AZD1222 dose. The receptors were gathered from an adult who received the AZD1222 COVID-19 vaccine. Each CDR3 is given with its conserved first and last residue. A D gene is named only where the DNA matches it firmly. A row's size may be missing; if present it is once, few, many or a size class.

size: NA; J: TRBJ1-6; D: TRBD1; V: TRBV30; DNA: TGTGCCTGTAGACAGGGGGTGTCCTATAATTCACCCCTCCACTTT; CDR3: CACRQGVSYNSPLHF
size: NA; J: TRBJ2-7; D: NA; V: TRBV7-2; DNA: TGTGCCAGCAGCTTAGGTATACCTGGGTCCTACGAGCAGTACTTC; CDR3: CASSLGIPGSYEQYF
size: once; J: TRBJ2-3; D: TRBD2; V: TRBV10-3; DNA: TGTGCCATCAGCGAGCGGGGGGGCGTCAAAGATACGCAGTATTTT; CDR3: CAISERGGVKDTQYF
size: once; J: TRBJ2-1; D: TRBD2; V: TRBV3-1/TRBV3-2; DNA: TGTGCCAGCAGCCAAGGGGGACTAGCGGCCTACAATGAGCAGTTCTTC; CDR3: CASSQGGLAAYNEQFF
size: NA; J: TRBJ1-4; D: NA; V: TRBV4-3; DNA: TGCGCCAGCAGCCAGTGGACAGTAAATGAAAAACTGTTTTTT; CDR3: CASSQWTVNEKLFF
size: NA; J: TRBJ1-1; D: NA; V: TRBV5-1; DNA: TGCGCCAGCAGCTATTCAGGGGACACTGAAGCTTTCTTT; CDR3: CASSYSGDTEAFF
size: NA; J: TRBJ1-6; D: NA; V: TRBV4-3; DNA: TGCGCCAGCAGCCAAGATACGAAGGGGGACTCACCCCTCCACTTT; CDR3: CASSQDTKGDSPLHF
size: NA; J: TRBJ1-2; D: TRBD1; V: TRBV30; DNA: TGTGCCTGGTCAGCAGGGGGCATATATGGCTACACCTTC; CDR3: CAWSAGGIYGYTF
size: NA; J: TRBJ1-2; D: NA; V: TRBV5-5; DNA: TGTGCCAGCAGCCGTGACAAGAACTATGGCTACACCTTC; CDR3: CASSRDKNYGYTF
size: NA; J: TRBJ2-5; D: TRBD2; V: TRBV7-9; DNA: TGTGCCAGCACCCCGGGACTAGCGGGAGAAGAGACCCAGTACTTC; CDR3: CASTPGLAGEETQYF
size: NA; J: TRBJ1-2; D: NA; V: TRBV12-3/TRBV12-4; DNA: TGTGCCAGCAGTTTACCAGGGTACTATGGCTACACCTTC; CDR3: CASSLPGYYGYTF
size: NA; J: TRBJ2-3; D: NA; V: TRBV27; DNA: TGTGCCAGCACCCTCCTGGGGGCACTTAGCACAGATACGCAGTATTTT; CDR3: CASTLLGALSTDTQYF
size: NA; J: TRBJ1-1; D: NA; V: TRBV6-4; DNA: TGTGCCAGCAGTGTGAGGGAGAACACTGAAGCTTTCTTT; CDR3: CASSVRENTEAFF
size: NA; J: TRBJ2-1; D: TRBD2; V: TRBV4-3; DNA: TGCGCCAGCAGCCTCCGCCTAGCGGGGGGAGGAAATGAGCAGTTCTTC; CDR3: CASSLRLAGGGNEQFF
size: NA; J: TRBJ1-5; D: TRBD1; V: TRBV19; DNA: TGTGCCAGTAGTCCAGGGCCTGGGACAGCGGTTAATCAGCCCCAGCATTTT; CDR3: CASSPGPGTAVNQPQHF
size: NA; J: TRBJ1-2; D: TRBD1; V: TRBV13; DNA: TGTGCCAGCAGCTTAGGCCGGACAGGGTGGCTTGAGGACGGCTACACCTTC; CDR3: CASSLGRTGWLEDGYTF
size: NA; J: TRBJ2-1; D: NA; V: TRBV5-5; DNA: TGTGCCAGCAGACTCTTCTCGACGGCAGGCGGATACAATGAGCAGTTCTTC; CDR3: CASRLFSTAGGYNEQFF
size: NA; J: TRBJ2-3; D: NA; V: TRBV7-6; DNA: TGTGCCAGCAGCCCCAGGGCGCGTGGGGGGAGCACAGATACGCAGTATTTT; CDR3: CASSPRARGGSTDTQYF
size: NA; J: TRBJ2-2; D: TRBD2; V: TRBV4-3; DNA: TGCGCCAGCAGCCAAGACCTAGCGGGGGGCCTTTACACCGGGGAGCTGTTTTTT; CDR3: CASSQDLAGGLYTGELFF
size: NA; J: TRBJ2-7; D: NA; V: TRBV5-4; DNA: TGTGCCAGCAGCTGGACGGAAGCTTTCGAGGAGCAGTACTTC; CDR3: CASSWTEAFEEQYF
size: NA; J: TRBJ2-7; D: TRBD2; V: TRBV14; DNA: TGTGCCAGCAGCCCGCGGACTAGCAGCGAGCAGTACTTC; CDR3: CASSPRTSSEQYF
size: NA; J: TRBJ2-3; D: NA; V: TRBV10-3; DNA: TGTGCCATCAGTGACCGGGGCACAGATACGCAGTATTTT; CDR3: CAISDRGTDTQYF
size: NA; J: TRBJ2-7; D: TRBD1; V: TRBV3-1/TRBV3-2; DNA: TGTGCCAGCAGCCAAGCTGCAGGGGGTACCTACGAGCAGTACTTC; CDR3: CASSQAAGGTYEQYF
size: NA; J: TRBJ1-1; D: NA; V: TRBV2; DNA: TGTGCCAGCAGCCCGGGACAGAACACTGAAGCTTTCTTT; CDR3: CASSPGQNTEAFF
size: NA; J: TRBJ1-2; D: TRBD1; V: TRBV18; DNA: TGTGCCAGCTCACCCAACAGGGGATCTAACTATGGCTACACCTTC; CDR3: CASSPNRGSNYGYTF
size: NA; J: TRBJ1-6; D: NA; V: TRBV10-1; DNA: TGCGCCAGCAGTGGGAGGGGCTTGGTTAATTCACCCCTCCACTTT; CDR3: CASSGRGLVNSPLHF
size: NA; J: TRBJ2-1; D: NA; V: TRBV2; DNA: TGTGCCAGCAGTGTTTTTAGAGGGGAAGGGCAGTTCTTC; CDR3: CASSVFRGEGQFF
size: NA; J: TRBJ1-4; D: NA; V: TRBV4-1; DNA: TGCGCCAGCAGCCACCTCGCTGAAAAACTGTTTTTT; CDR3: CASSHLAEKLFF
size: NA; J: TRBJ2-1; D: NA; V: TRBV2; DNA: TGTGCCAGCAGTGAAGAAGTACTCAGAAACAATGAGCAGTTCTTC; CDR3: CASSEEVLRNNEQFF
size: NA; J: TRBJ1-1; D: TRBD1; V: TRBV6-5; DNA: TGTGCCAGCAGTAAGACAGGGGGCTTCACTGAAGCTTTCTTT; CDR3: CASSKTGGFTEAFF
size: NA; J: TRBJ2-2; D: TRBD2; V: TRBV5-6; DNA: TGTGCCAGCAGCTTGAGAGGGACTAGCAGCCCCGGGGAGCTGTTTTTT; CDR3: CASSLRGTSSPGELFF
size: NA; J: TRBJ1-2; D: NA; V: TRBV2; DNA: TGTGCCAGCGTCGCGGGACCGGCAGGTGGCTACACCTTC; CDR3: CASVAGPAGGYTF
size: NA; J: TRBJ1-1; D: NA; V: TRBV30; DNA: TGTGCCTGGAGTCCCCTGAGACGGGCGAACACTGAAGCTTTCTTT; CDR3: CAWSPLRRANTEAFF
size: NA; J: TRBJ2-7; D: NA; V: TRBV30; DNA: TGTGCCTGGAGTGTCTGGAGACAGGCCTCCTACGAGCAGTACTTC; CDR3: CAWSVWRQASYEQYF
size: NA; J: TRBJ2-5; D: NA; V: TRBV25-1; DNA: TGTGCCAGCACCCATCAACAGGGTGTTTCGGAGACCCAGTACTTC; CDR3: CASTHQQGVSETQYF
size: NA; J: TRBJ1-2; D: TRBD1; V: TRBV30; DNA: TGTGCCTGGAGCACAGGGGGCGGCAACTATGGCTACACCTTC; CDR3: CAWSTGGGNYGYTF
size: few; J: TRBJ2-1; D: NA; V: TRBV7-3; DNA: TGTGCCAGCAGCTTAGGATCTTTCTCCTACAATGAGCAGTTCTTC; CDR3: CASSLGSFSYNEQFF